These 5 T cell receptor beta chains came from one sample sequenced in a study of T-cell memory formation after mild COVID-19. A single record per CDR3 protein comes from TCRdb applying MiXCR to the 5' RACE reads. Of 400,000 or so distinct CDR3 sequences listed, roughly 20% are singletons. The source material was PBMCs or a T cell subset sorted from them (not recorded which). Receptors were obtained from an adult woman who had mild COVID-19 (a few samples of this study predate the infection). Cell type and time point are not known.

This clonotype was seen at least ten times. The CDR3 DNA follows: TGTGCCACCAGTGCGGGACATTCTTCGCAGGAGACCCAGTACTTC. Encoded protein: CATSAGHSSQETQYF. The rearrangement links TRBV24-1 to TRBJ2-5; a weak D match, TRBD1 (6 bases). The V end lost 5 bases, the J end lost 5 bases, and 17 bases lay between the germline ends. CDR3 length equals 15 residues. Looked up from germline, CDR1 is KGHDR and CDR2 is SFDVKD.

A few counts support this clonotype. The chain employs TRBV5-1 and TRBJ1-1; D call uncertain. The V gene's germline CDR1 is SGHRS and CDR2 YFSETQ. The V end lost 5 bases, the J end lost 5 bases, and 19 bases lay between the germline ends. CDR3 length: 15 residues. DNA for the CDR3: TGCGCCAGCAGTAGGTATAACTCTCTAGGGACTGAAGCTTTCTTT. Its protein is CASSRYNSLGTEAFF.

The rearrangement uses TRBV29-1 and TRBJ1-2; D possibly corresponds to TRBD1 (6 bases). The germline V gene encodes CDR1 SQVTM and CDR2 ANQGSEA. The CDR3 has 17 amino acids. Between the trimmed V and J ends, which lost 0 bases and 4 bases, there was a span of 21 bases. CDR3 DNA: TGCAGCGTTGAAGATCGACTAGCGCCGGGACATACCTATGGCTACACCTTC. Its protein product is CSVEDRLAPGHTYGYTF.

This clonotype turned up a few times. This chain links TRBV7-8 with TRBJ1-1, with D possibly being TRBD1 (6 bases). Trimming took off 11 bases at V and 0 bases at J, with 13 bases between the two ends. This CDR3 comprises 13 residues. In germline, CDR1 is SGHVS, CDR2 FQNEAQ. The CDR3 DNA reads TGTGCCGCCGGGGGCCAGCTGAACACTGAAGCTTTCTTT. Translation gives CAAGGQLNTEAFF.

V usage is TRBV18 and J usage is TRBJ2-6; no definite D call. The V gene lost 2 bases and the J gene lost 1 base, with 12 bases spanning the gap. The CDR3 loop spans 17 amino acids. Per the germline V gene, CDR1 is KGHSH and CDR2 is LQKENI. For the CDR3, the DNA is TGTGCCAGCTCACCATCTATCGCAAAGTCTGGGGCCAACGTCCTGACTTTC. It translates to CASSPSIAKSGANVLTF.